This TCR beta chain was captured in a study of blood T cell repertoires in COVID-19. The CDR3 is made up of 14 amino acids. Deletions cut 4 bases from V and 5 bases from J, with 15 bases between. CDR1 is SGHDT and CDR2 is YYEEEE in the germline V gene. The assay was immunoSEQ multiplex PCR, and TCRdb's table has in-frame clones only and misses some. The data hold about 270,000 clones, with approximately 90% observed a single time. This chain uses TRBV5-6 with TRBJ2-5; TRBD1 is a possible D gene (7 bases). Specimen: PBMCs or T cells enriched from blood (not recorded which). This clonotype originated in a woman aged 25-40 years with acute COVID-19. The CDR3 nucleotides are TGTGCCAGCAGCCTGCGAGCAGGGGGGGAGACCCAGTACTTC. It specifies CASSLRAGGETQYF.